This T cell receptor (beta chain) comes out of a study of T cell clonotyping in hematopoietic cell transplantation. Method: immunoSEQ multiplex PCR; TCRdb's copy keeps in-frame clones and lacks some. The sample records over 6,500 clones, 37% being singletons. The source material was peripheral blood mononuclear cells, sampled 30 days after allogeneic stem cell transplant. This receptor was identified in a female patient in her 60s who had an allogeneic stem cell transplant, so the T cells may come from the graft donor. Some clones in this sample may be carry-over from other donors' samples.

The CDR3 here is CASSAPGPYYTF. The DNA for the CDR3 is TGTGCCAGCAGTGCACCGGGACCGTACTACACCTTC. The chain joins TRBV28 to TRBJ1-2, with D possibly matching TRBD1 (5 bases). V gave up 5 bases and J gave up 10 bases, with 14 bases separating them. CDR1 is MDHEN, CDR2 SYDVKM, per germline. The CDR3 consists of 12 residues.